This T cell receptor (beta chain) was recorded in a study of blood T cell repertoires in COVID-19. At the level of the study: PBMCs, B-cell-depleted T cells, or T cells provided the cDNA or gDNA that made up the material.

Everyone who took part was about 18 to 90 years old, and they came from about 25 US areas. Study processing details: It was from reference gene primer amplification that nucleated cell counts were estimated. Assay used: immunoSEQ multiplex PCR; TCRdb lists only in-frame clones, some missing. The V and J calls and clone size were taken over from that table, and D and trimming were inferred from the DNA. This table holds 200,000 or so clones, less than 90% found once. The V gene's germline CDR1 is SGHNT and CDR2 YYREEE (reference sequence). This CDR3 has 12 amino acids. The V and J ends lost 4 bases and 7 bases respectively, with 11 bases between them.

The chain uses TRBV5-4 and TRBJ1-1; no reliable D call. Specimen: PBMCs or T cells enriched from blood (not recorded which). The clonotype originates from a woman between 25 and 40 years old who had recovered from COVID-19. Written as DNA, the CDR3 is TGTGCCAGCAGCCGGGAACAGAGTGAAGCTTTCTTT. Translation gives CASSREQSEAFF. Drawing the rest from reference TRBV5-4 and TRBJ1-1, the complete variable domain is ETGVTQSPTHLIKTRGQQVTLRCSSQSGHNTVSWYQQALGQGPQFIFQYYREEENGRGNFPPRFSGLQFPNYSSELNVNALELDDSALYLCASSREQSEAFFGQGTRLTVV.